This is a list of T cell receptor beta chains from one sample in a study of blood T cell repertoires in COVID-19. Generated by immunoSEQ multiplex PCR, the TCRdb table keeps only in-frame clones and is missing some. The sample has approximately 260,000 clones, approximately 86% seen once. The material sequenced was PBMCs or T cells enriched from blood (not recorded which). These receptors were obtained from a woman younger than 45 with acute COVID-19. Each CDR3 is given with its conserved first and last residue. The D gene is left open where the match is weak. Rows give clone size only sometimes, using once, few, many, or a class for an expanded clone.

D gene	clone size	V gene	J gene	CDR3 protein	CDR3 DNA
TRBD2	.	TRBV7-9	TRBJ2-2	CASSRASGRNTGELFF	TGTGCCAGCAGCCGCGCGAGCGGGAGAAACACCGGGGAGCTGTTTTTT
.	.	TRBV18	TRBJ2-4	CASSEGQPLNIQYF	TGTGCCAGCTCAGAGGGACAACCACTAAACATTCAGTACTTC
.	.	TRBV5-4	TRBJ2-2	CASRSKQGPDGGELFF	TGTGCCAGCAGGTCCAAGCAGGGCCCCGACGGCGGGGAGCTGTTTTTT
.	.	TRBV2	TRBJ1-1	CAGSRQANTEAFF	TGTGCCGGATCTAGACAGGCGAACACTGAAGCTTTCTTT
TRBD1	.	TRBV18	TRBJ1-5	CASSPDRGSNQPQHF	TGTGCCAGCTCACCAGACAGGGGTAGCAATCAGCCCCAGCATTTT
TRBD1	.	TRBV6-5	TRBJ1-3	CATETGAGNTIYF	TGTGCCACCGAGACAGGGGCTGGAAACACCATATATTTT
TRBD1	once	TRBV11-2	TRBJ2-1	CASSLEGQGGLRRSYNEQFF	TGTGCCAGCAGCTTAGAGGGACAGGGGGGACTCCGACGCTCCTACAATGAGCAGTTCTTC
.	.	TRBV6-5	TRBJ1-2	CASSYSVQTRGYTF	TGTGCCAGCAGTTACTCGGTTCAAACGCGGGGCTACACCTTC
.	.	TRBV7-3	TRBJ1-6	CASSWEGDYNSPLHF	TGTGCCAGCAGCTGGGAGGGGGACTATAATTCACCCCTCCACTTT
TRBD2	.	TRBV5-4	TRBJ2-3	CASGLAGGREQYF	TGTGCCAGCGGACTAGCGGGAGGGCGTGAGCAGTATTTT
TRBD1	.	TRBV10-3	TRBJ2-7	CAISGTSGTATSYEQYF	TGTGCCATCAGTGGGACCTCCGGGACAGCCACCTCCTACGAGCAGTACTTC
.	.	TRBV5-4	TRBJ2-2	CASSSIGLQYTGELFF	TGTGCCAGCAGCTCGATTGGACTACAATATACCGGGGAGCTGTTTTTT
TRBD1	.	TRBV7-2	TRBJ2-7	CASSPRWQGDYEQYF	TGTGCCAGCAGCCCTAGGTGGCAGGGGGATTACGAGCAGTACTTC
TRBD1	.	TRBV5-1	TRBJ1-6	CASSLAEGQGNSPLHF	TGCGCCAGCAGCTTGGCCGAGGGACAGGGTAATTCACCCCTCCACTTT
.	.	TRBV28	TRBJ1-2	CASMTGGGGYTF	TGTGCCAGCATGACGGGCGGGGGTGGCTACACCTTC